Listed below are T cell receptor beta chains from one sample, sequenced in a study of blood T cells in healthy people across ages. Via MiXCR, TCRdb re-called the 5' RACE reads, giving one row per CDR3 protein. The sample lists hundreds of thousands of distinct CDR3 sequences; about 50% were seen once. Sequencing was performed on blood. Receptor source: a woman older than 75 in good health. CDR3s leave out the opening cysteine and the closing phenylalanine or tryptophan.

v_call: TRBV5-1
j_call: TRBJ2-1
cdr3_aa: ASYARYNEQF

v_call: TRBV12-3/TRBV12-4
j_call: TRBJ2-1
cdr3_aa: ASSLAQAYNEQF

v_call: TRBV7-3
j_call: TRBJ2-1
cdr3_aa: ASSLTSYNEQF

v_call: TRBV30
j_call: TRBJ2-1
cdr3_aa: AWSAGQASYNEQF

v_call: TRBV20-1
j_call: TRBJ1-2
cdr3_aa: SVVEDSYGYT

v_call: TRBV28
j_call: TRBJ2-7
cdr3_aa: ASSYGTSEQY

v_call: TRBV20-1
j_call: TRBJ2-7
cdr3_aa: SAKLGRPYEQY

v_call: TRBV5-1
j_call: TRBJ2-5
cdr3_aa: ASSVGTGLSQETQY

v_call: TRBV20-1
j_call: TRBJ1-2
cdr3_aa: SAPSQGQGRGRNYGYT

v_call: TRBV9
j_call: TRBJ2-1
cdr3_aa: ASSPATQGIDEQF

v_call: TRBV12-3/TRBV12-4
j_call: TRBJ2-3
cdr3_aa: ASSLLSLTDTQY

v_call: TRBV29-1
j_call: TRBJ1-1
cdr3_aa: SVEASHGLNTEAF

v_call: TRBV12-3/TRBV12-4
j_call: TRBJ2-7
cdr3_aa: ASSSTRLSSYEQY

v_call: TRBV4-2
j_call: TRBJ2-7
cdr3_aa: ASSQDETNSYEQY

v_call: TRBV28
j_call: TRBJ2-2
cdr3_aa: ASSSTENTGELF

v_call: TRBV5-1
j_call: TRBJ2-3
cdr3_aa: ASLPGRSFADTQY

v_call: TRBV12-3/TRBV12-4
j_call: TRBJ2-1
cdr3_aa: ASSLAKRVVAANEQF

v_call: TRBV20-1
j_call: TRBJ1-1
cdr3_aa: SARDLGGVNTEAF

v_call: TRBV7-2
j_call: TRBJ2-3
cdr3_aa: ASSPGLATPGRQY

v_call: TRBV2
j_call: TRBJ2-7
cdr3_aa: ASSLTGDYEQY

v_call: TRBV29-1
j_call: TRBJ1-5
cdr3_aa: SVAGQSNQPQH

v_call: TRBV18
j_call: TRBJ2-1
cdr3_aa: ASSPRGDEQF

v_call: TRBV18
j_call: -
cdr3_aa: ASSPDGQEGYEQY

v_call: TRBV6-5
j_call: TRBJ1-1
cdr3_aa: ASSRDGFNTEAF

v_call: TRBV4-1
j_call: TRBJ2-3
cdr3_aa: ASSQYLGDRSTDTQY